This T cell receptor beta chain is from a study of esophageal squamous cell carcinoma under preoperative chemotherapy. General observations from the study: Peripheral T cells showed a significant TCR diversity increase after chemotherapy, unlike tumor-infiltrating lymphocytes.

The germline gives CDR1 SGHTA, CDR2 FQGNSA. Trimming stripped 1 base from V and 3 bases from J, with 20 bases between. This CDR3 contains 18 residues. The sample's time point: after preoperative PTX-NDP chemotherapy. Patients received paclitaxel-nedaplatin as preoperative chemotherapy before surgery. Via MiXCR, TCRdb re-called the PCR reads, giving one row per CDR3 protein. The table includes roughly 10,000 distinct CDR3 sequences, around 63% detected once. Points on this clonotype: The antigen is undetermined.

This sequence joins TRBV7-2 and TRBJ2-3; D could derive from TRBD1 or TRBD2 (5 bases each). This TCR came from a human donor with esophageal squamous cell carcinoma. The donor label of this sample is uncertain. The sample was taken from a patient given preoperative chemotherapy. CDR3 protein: CASSLGLGTRPPTDTQYF. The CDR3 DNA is TGTGCCAGCAGCTTAGGGTTAGGGACCCGACCACCTACAGATACGCAGTATTTT.